Sequencing of this T cell receptor beta chain was carried out in a study of OX40 agonist ivuxolimab in advanced cancers. About the research overall: In this trial design, patients received ivuxolimab intravenously at 0.01 to 10 mg/kg every 2 weeks. Those enrolled were around 87% male, with a mean age of around 55 years and ages from roughly 23 to 79.

Worth noting for this clone: Its antigen is currently unknown.

V gave up 8 bases and J gave up 0 bases, with 11 bases separating them. The CDR3 totals 14 residues. Germline-derived CDR1 and CDR2 are SNHLY and FYNNEI. The study's findings and limits: In general, CD8+ T cells held more expanded clones than CD4+ did, on average.

The protocol was immunoSEQ multiplex PCR, while the TCRdb copy is restricted to in-frame clones and leaves out a portion. The sample contains approximately 88,000 clones, roughly 84% of which appear only once. The clonotype was recovered from an adult with an advanced solid tumor such as melanoma, head and neck, liver or kidney cancer. The gene calls are TRBV2 and TRBJ1-5; a possible D gene is TRBD1 (5 bases). The specimen was CD4+ or CD8+ T cells sorted from blood, collected in a trial of the OX40 agonist ivuxolimab. This CDR3 is CASGGAYSNQPQHF. The DNA of the CDR3 is TGTGCCAGCGGTGGGGCCTATAGCAATCAGCCCCAGCATTTT. Looking up the rest from reference TRBV2 and TRBJ1-5 gives the full variable domain: EPEVTQTPSHQVTQMGQEVILRCVPISNHLYFYWYRQILGQKVEFLVSFYNNEISEKSEIFDDQFSVERPDGSNFTLKIRSTKLEDSAMYFCASGGAYSNQPQHFGDGTRLSIL.